The 29 T cell receptor beta chains below come from one sample, sequenced in a study of blood T cell repertoires in COVID-19. Some clones are missing from TCRdb's copy, which holds only in-frame ones; the method was immunoSEQ multiplex PCR. Of 51,000 or so clones detected, 81% appear once; the ten largest clones hold under 30%. Sequenced: peripheral blood. The origin of the receptors is a woman of 80 years or more with COVID-19, enrolled during active disease.

V usage is TRBV7-9 and J usage is TRBJ2-1; 7 nucleotides line up with TRBD2. The V segment lost 3 bases and the J segment 2 bases; nucleotides outside the gene matches: 4. This CDR3 is built from 15 residues. In germline, CDR1 is SEHNR, CDR2 FQNEAQ (reference sequence). The CDR3 sequence: CASSLGGVPYNEQFF. Here the CDR3 DNA reads TGTGCCAGCAGCTTGGGGGGGGTCCCCTACAATGAGCAGTTCTTC.

J is TRBJ2-7 and V is TRBV7-2; 7 positions match TRBD1. Germline V gene data show CDR1 as SGHTA and CDR2 as FQGNSA. The CDR3 length is 13 residues. V was pared by 8 bases and J by 1 base, with 5 bases of the junction left unmatched. Written as DNA, the CDR3 is TGTGCCAGCGAAACAGGGGCATCCTACGAGCAGTACTTC. The encoded protein is CASETGASYEQYF. The variable domain in full, completed from reference TRBV7-2 and TRBJ2-7, reads GAGVSQSPSNKVTEKGKDVELRCDPISGHTALYWYRQSLGQGLEFLIYFQGNSAPDKSGLPSDRFSAERTGGSVSTLTIQRTQQEDSAVYLCASETGASYEQYFGPGTRLTVT.

This rearrangement joins TRBV5-6 to TRBJ2-1; 7 nucleotides match TRBD1. The V segment lost 0 bases and the J segment 5 bases; nucleotides outside the gene matches: 2. The CDR3 totals 14 residues. The germline V gene has CDR1 SGHDT and CDR2 YYEEEE. The CDR3 DNA reads TGTGCCAGCAGCTTGGGAACAGGGGACAATGAGCAGTTCTTC. It translates to CASSLGTGDNEQFF.

This chain connects TRBV9 to TRBJ2-1; the match to TRBD2 covers 14 bases. V was pared by 1 base and J by 6 bases, with 9 bases of the junction left unmatched. Germline V gives CDR1 SGDLS, CDR2 YYNGEE. The CDR3 length is 18 residues. The CDR3 region is CASSVSGTSGRGGNEQFF. DNA for the CDR3: TGTGCCAGCAGCGTATCCGGGACTAGCGGGAGAGGGGGCAATGAGCAGTTCTTC.

This clone was observed a few times. The rearrangement uses TRBV28 and TRBJ2-3, with 7 bases that match TRBD2. The V and J ends lost 5 bases and 8 bases, in that order; junction bases with no gene match: 7. CDR1 is MDHEN and CDR2 is SYDVKM in the germline V gene. This CDR3 comprises 13 residues. As DNA, the CDR3 is TGTGCCAGCAGTAGCGGGAACGATGGTACGCAGTATTTT. Its protein is CASSSGNDGTQYF.

This clone was observed a handful of times. The chain recombines TRBV7-9 with TRBJ2-4; TRBD1 aligns across 7 bases. After removal of 5 bases from V and 0 bases from J, the junction contained 7 bases not matched to a gene. Per the germline V gene, CDR1 is SEHNR and CDR2 is FQNEAQ (reference sequence). The CDR3 runs to 16 residues. DNA of the CDR3: TGTGCCAGCAGCGTCCAGGGGGTTCTAGCCAAAAACATTCAGTACTTC. Amino acids: CASSVQGVLAKNIQYF.

The chain couples TRBV30 to TRBJ2-7; a possible D gene is TRBD1 (5 bases). Trimming removed 3 bases at V and 5 bases at J, with 17 bases between. The CDR3 runs 14 residues. Germline CDR1 and CDR2: GTSNPN and SVGIG (reference sequence). The CDR3 DNA follows: TGTGCCTGGAGCGGATCAGGGATGGTGAACGAGCAGTACTTC. The encoded protein is CAWSGSGMVNEQYF.

The chain carries TRBV19 and TRBJ1-1; 8 bases line up with TRBD1. V was clipped by 4 bases and J by 0 bases; unmatched bases: 7. CDR1 is LNHDA, CDR2 SQIVND, per germline (reference sequence). The CDR3 extends over 16 amino acids. CDR3 nucleotides: TGTGCCAGTAGTACAGGACAGGGACGAATGAACACTGAAGCTTTCTTT. Translated, it gives CASSTGQGRMNTEAFF.

This chain uses TRBV25-1 with TRBJ1-5; perhaps TRBD1 as D (5 bases). Per germline, CDR1 MGHDK and CDR2 SYGVNS. Trimming left V 3 bases short and J 9 bases short, with 9 bases between. This CDR3 comprises 12 residues. CDR3 bases: TGTGCCAGCAGTGACGGGACTCGGCCCCAGCATTTT. Translated, it gives CASSDGTRPQHF. The full variable domain, in which reference TRBV25-1 and TRBJ1-5 provide the parts outside the CDR3, is EADIYQTPRYLVIGTGKKITLECSQTMGHDKMYWYQQDPGMELHLIHYSYGVNSTEKGDLSSESTVSRIRTEHFPLTLESARPSHTSQYLCASSDGTRPQHFGDGTRLSIL.

This clone was picked up one time. This chain links TRBV9 with TRBJ2-5; 8 bases line up with TRBD2. CDR1 is SGDLS and CDR2 is YYNGEE in the germline V gene. The CDR3 has 15 residues. V was clipped by 0 bases and J by 2 bases; unmatched bases: 3. CDR3 sequence (DNA): TGTGCCAGCAGCGTAGGAGCGGGAGAGCAAGAGACCCAGTACTTC. Translation gives CASSVGAGEQETQYF.

This rearrangement joins TRBV12-2 to TRBJ2-3; the table's D call of TRBD1 was not tested on the DNA. TRBV12-2 is flagged as a pseudogene. There are 15 residues in the CDR3. The CDR3 DNA sequence: TGTGCAAGTCGAAGACAGGGGGCTCGAACAGATACGCAGTATTTT. This translates into CASRRQGARTDTQYF.

V is TRBV29-1 and J is TRBJ2-2; 13 bases map to TRBD2. The CDR3 totals 19 residues. CDR1 is SQVTM and CDR2 is ANQGSEA in the germline V gene. The J segment lost 5 bases and the V segment lost 8 bases, leaving 20 bases of the junction unmatched. The CDR3 region is CSSRGTGGTSGVGTGELFF. The CDR3 region has the DNA TGCAGCTCCCGGGGTACAGGAGGGACTAGCGGGGTCGGGACCGGGGAGCTGTTTTTT.

V usage is TRBV25-1 and J usage is TRBJ2-7; 11 bases map to TRBD2. The CDR3 is 15 residues long. J gave up 5 bases and V 4 bases, and 7 bases lay outside the gene matches. Germline V gene data show CDR1 as MGHDK and CDR2 as SYGVNS. The CDR3 DNA reads as TGTGCCAGCAGTGCCACTAGCGGGGGTTCGGACGAGCAGTACTTC. Protein product: CASSATSGGSDEQYF.

Here the CDR3 DNA reads TGTGCCAGCAGCGCGAGCGGGAGGCACTCCTACGAGCAGTACTTC. Translating gives CASSASGRHSYEQYF. The chain is built from TRBV13 and TRBJ2-7; 9 bases map to TRBD2. The CDR3 has 15 residues. V trimming: 5 bases; J trimming: 0 bases; junction bases outside the gene matches: 5. Germline V gene data show CDR1 as PRHDT and CDR2 as FYEKMQ (reference sequence).

This rearrangement joins TRBV19 to TRBJ2-3; no clear D. The CDR3 is made up of 16 amino acids. Looked up from germline, CDR1 is LNHDA and CDR2 is SQIVND (reference sequence). Trimming cost V 1 base and J 7 bases, with 18 bases left between them. The CDR3 DNA sequence: TGTGCCAGTAGTATAGGGCGGCAGCCCACCTCCCATACGCAGTATTTT. Its protein is CASSIGRQPTSHTQYF.

The V gene is TRBV2, the J gene TRBJ2-2; 8 bases agree with TRBD1. Per germline, CDR1 SNHLY and CDR2 FYNNEI. The V and J ends lost 3 bases and 6 bases, in that order; junction bases with no gene match: 6. The CDR3 is 15 amino acids. The chain's CDR3 is CASSDLDRGAGELFF. CDR3 coding DNA: TGTGCCAGCAGTGACTTAGACAGGGGCGCCGGGGAGCTGTTTTTT.

This clone was observed a handful of times. The rearrangement uses TRBV28 and TRBJ1-1; D unresolved. V was trimmed by 5 bases and J by 3 bases, leaving 10 bases between them. The length of the CDR3 is 13 residues. Germline CDR1 and CDR2: MDHEN and SYDVKM. CDR3 DNA sequence: TGTGCCAGCAGTCCTGACTTTTACACTGAAGCTTTCTTT. Protein: CASSPDFYTEAFF.

The chain carries TRBV6-6 and TRBJ1-1, with 7 bases lining up with TRBD1. V shed 5 bases, J shed 5 bases, and the junction held 11 bases outside the gene matches. This CDR3 spans 15 amino acids. Germline V gene sequence: CDR1 MNHNY, CDR2 SVGAGI (reference sequence). The CDR3 spells CASSQSTGKFTEAFF. CDR3 bases: TGTGCCAGCAGTCAATCGACAGGGAAGTTTACTGAAGCTTTCTTT.

The genes are TRBV3-1 (or the pseudogene TRBV3-2) and TRBJ2-5; perhaps TRBD1 as D (6 bases). The CDR3 runs 15 residues. V was trimmed by 4 bases and J by 3 bases, leaving 15 bases between them. Germline values: CDR1 LGHDT, CDR2 YNNKEL (reference sequence). The CDR3 protein is CASSLGSRGKETQYF. The CDR3 coding sequence is TGTGCCAGCAGCCTAGGGTCCAGGGGAAAAGAGACCCAGTACTTC.

The chain employs TRBV27 and TRBJ2-1; 11 bases are a match to TRBD2. Germline V CDR1 and CDR2: MNHEY, SMNVEV (reference sequence). With 1 base clipped from V and 5 bases from J, the junction kept 7 bases outside the gene matches. The CDR3 has 17 amino acids. The CDR3 is CASSLWVTSGINNEQFF. The CDR3 nucleotides are TGTGCCAGCAGTTTATGGGTGACTAGCGGGATAAACAATGAGCAGTTCTTC.

The chain links TRBV2 to TRBJ1-3, with a weak D call TRBD1 (5 bases). The germline V gene has CDR1 SNHLY and CDR2 FYNNEI. CDR3 length equals 15 residues. V shed 5 bases and J shed 2 bases, with 13 bases lying between them. The CDR3 is CASSPRQPPGNTIYF. In nucleotides, the CDR3 is TGTGCCAGCAGTCCCAGACAGCCGCCTGGAAACACCATATATTTT.

This clone was seen more than once but under ten times. The chain couples TRBV4-2 to TRBJ2-7, with D possibly matching TRBD2 (5 bases). This CDR3 has 14 amino acids. Germline V gene lookup returns CDR1 LGHNA and CDR2 YNFKEQ. Trimming removed 2 bases at V and 0 bases at J, with 8 bases between. The CDR3 bases are TGTGCCAGCAGCCAAACCGGGGACTCCTACGAGCAGTACTTC. Protein product: CASSQTGDSYEQYF.

The V call is TRBV6-6, the J call TRBJ2-3; no reliable D call. This CDR3 is 11 amino acids long. Germline loops: CDR1 MNHNY, CDR2 SVGAGI (reference sequence). The V end was cut by 7 bases, the J end by 6 bases, with 8 bases between. Written as DNA, the CDR3 is TGTGCCAGCAACCGCCGGGATACGCAGTATTTT. Translation: CASNRRDTQYF.

The chain recombines TRBV10-1 with TRBJ1-4, with D maybe TRBD1 (5 bases). Germline CDR1 WNHNN, CDR2 SYGVQD (reference sequence). The CDR3 is 13 residues long. V lost 3 bases to trimming and J lost 7 bases, with 9 bases between them. Here the CDR3 reads CASSDRTREKLFF. CDR3 coding DNA: TGCGCCAGCAGTGACCGGACACGTGAAAAACTGTTTTTT.

The V call is TRBV14, the J call TRBJ1-2; D uncertain. The CDR3 is 14 amino acids. Germline-derived CDR1 and CDR2 are SGHDN and FVKESK. V was pared by 3 bases and J by 0 bases, with 8 bases between. CDR3 DNA: TGTGCCAGCAGCCATCAGTTGGCTAACTATGGCTACACCTTC. Translated, it gives CASSHQLANYGYTF.

This clone has only one observation. This rearrangement joins TRBV30 to TRBJ1-4, with D possibly TRBD1 on 6 matching bases. The germline V gene has CDR1 GTSNPN and CDR2 SVGIG (reference sequence). Trimming left V 4 bases short and J 7 bases short, with 16 bases between. The length of the CDR3 is 14 residues. The CDR3 loop is CAWNPGAAGEKLFF. The CDR3 bases are TGTGCCTGGAACCCAGGGGCGGCAGGTGAAAAACTGTTTTTT.

This clone was observed a few times. This chain uses TRBV7-9 with TRBJ2-1; TRBD1 matches 9 bases. Looked up from germline, CDR1 is SEHNR and CDR2 is FQNEAQ (reference sequence). V shed 4 bases and J 3 bases; nucleotides not matched to a gene: 4. The CDR3 has 15 residues. As DNA, the CDR3 is TGTGCCAGCAGCTCCGGGACAGGGCGCTACAATGAGCAGTTCTTC. Residues: CASSSGTGRYNEQFF.

J is TRBJ1-2 and V is TRBV5-1; 12 bases map to TRBD1. Germline V gene sequence: CDR1 SGHRS, CDR2 YFSETQ. CDR3 length: 16 residues. V was pared by 4 bases and J by 5 bases, with 9 bases of the junction left unmatched. CDR3 in amino acids: CASSGSGTGGQYGYTF. The CDR3 coding sequence is TGCGCCAGCAGCGGTTCCGGGACAGGGGGCCAGTATGGCTACACCTTC.

This chain joins TRBV29-1 and TRBJ1-2; TRBD1 matches 7 bases. Germline V gene lookup returns CDR1 SQVTM and CDR2 ANQGSEA. There are 13 residues in the CDR3. V lost 6 bases, J lost 2 bases, and 6 bases stayed unmatched. CDR3 sequence: CSVLGQKNYGYTF. In DNA form, the CDR3 reads TGCAGCGTCCTGGGACAGAAAAACTATGGCTACACCTTC. The complete variable domain, with remaining parts taken from reference TRBV29-1 and TRBJ1-2, reads SAVISQKPSRDICQRGTSLTIQCQVDSQVTMMFWYRQQPGQSLTLIATANQGSEATYESGFVIDKFPISRPNLTFSTLTVSNMSPEDSSIYLCSVLGQKNYGYTFGSGTRLTVV.